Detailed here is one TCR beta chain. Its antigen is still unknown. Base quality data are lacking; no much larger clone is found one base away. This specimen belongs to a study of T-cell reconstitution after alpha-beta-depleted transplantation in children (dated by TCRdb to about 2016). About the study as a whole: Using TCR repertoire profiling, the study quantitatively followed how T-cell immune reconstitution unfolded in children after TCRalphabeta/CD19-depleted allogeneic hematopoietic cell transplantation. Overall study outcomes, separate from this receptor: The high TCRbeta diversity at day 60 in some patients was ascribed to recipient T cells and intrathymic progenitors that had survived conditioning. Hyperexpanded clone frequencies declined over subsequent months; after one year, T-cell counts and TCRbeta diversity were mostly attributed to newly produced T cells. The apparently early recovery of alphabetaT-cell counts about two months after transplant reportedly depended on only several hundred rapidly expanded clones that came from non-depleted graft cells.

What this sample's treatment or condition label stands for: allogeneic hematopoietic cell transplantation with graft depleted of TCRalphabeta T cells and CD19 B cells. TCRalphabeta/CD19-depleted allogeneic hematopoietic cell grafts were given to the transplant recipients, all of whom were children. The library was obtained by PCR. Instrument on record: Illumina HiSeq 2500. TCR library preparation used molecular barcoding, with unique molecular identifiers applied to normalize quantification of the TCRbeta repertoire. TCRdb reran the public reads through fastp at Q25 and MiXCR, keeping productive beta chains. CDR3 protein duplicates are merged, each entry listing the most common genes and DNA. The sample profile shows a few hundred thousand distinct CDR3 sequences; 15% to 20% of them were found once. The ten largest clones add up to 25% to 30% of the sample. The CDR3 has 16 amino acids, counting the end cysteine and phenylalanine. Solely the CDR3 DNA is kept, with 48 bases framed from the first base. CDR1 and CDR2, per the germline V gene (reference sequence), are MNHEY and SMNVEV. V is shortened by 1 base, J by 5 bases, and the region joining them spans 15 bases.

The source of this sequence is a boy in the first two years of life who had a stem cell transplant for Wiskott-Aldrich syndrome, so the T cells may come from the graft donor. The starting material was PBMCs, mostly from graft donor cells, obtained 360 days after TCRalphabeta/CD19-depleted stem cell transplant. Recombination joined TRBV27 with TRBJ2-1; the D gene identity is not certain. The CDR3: CASSLYGYARDNEQFF. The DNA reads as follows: TGTGCCAGCAGTTTATACGGCTACGCTAGGGACAATGAGCAGTTCTTC.